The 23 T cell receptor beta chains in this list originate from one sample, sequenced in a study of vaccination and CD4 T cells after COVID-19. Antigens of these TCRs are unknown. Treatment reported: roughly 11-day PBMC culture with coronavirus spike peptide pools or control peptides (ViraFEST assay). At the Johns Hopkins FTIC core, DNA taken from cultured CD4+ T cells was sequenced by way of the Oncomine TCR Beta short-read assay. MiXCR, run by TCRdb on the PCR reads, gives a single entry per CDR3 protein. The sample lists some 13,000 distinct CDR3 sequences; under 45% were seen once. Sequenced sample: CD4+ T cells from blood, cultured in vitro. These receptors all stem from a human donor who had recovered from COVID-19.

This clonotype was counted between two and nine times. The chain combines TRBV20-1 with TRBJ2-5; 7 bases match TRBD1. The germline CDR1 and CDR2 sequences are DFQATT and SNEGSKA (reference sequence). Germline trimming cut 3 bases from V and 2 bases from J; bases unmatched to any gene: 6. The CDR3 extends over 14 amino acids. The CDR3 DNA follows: TGCAGTGCTAGCTCAGGGGGTCGTCAAGAGACCCAGTACTTC. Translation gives CSASSGGRQETQYF.

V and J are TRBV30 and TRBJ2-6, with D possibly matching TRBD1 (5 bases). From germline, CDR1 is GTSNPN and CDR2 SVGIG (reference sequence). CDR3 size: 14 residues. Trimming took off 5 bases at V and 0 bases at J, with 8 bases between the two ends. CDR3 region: CAWHRGSGANVLTF. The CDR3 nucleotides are TGTGCCTGGCATAGGGGCTCTGGGGCCAACGTCCTGACTTTC.

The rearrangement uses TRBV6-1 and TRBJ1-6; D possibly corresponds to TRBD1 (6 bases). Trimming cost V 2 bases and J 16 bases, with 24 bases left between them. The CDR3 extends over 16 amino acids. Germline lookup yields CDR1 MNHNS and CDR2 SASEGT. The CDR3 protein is CASSEIMGQSSPSLHF. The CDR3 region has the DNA TGTGCCAGCAGTGAAATCATGGGACAAAGTTCGCCCTCGCTCCACTTT.

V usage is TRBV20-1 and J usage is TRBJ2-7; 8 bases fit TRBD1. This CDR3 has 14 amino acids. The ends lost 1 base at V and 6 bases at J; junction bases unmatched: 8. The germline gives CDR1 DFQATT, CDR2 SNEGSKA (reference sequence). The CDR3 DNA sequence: TGCAGTGCTAGAGCCGGGACAGGTCCGCGCGAGCAGTACTTC. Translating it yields CSARAGTGPREQYF.

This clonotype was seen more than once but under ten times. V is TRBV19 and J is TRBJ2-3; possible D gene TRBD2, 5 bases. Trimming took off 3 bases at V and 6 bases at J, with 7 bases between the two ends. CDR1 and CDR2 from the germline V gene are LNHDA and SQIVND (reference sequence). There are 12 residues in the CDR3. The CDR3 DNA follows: TGTGCCAGTAGTATCACTAGGGATACGCAGTATTTT. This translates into CASSITRDTQYF.

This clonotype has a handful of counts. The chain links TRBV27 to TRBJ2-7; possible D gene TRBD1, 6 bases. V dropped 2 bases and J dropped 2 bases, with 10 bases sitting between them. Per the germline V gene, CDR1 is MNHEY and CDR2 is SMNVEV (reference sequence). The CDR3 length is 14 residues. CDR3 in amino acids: CASSLGGSTYEQYF. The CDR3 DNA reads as TGTGCCAGCAGTTTAGGGGGCTCGACCTACGAGCAGTACTTC.

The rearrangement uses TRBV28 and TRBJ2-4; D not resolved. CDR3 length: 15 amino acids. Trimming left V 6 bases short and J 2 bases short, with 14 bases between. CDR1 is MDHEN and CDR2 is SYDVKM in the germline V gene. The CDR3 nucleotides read TGTGCCAGCAGCTTTCAGGTTGGGTCCAAAAACATTCAGTACTTC. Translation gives CASSFQVGSKNIQYF. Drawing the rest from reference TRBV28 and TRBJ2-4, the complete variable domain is DVKVTQSSRYLVKRTGEKVFLECVQDMDHENMFWYRQDPGLGLRLIYFSYDVKMKEKGDIPEGYSVSREKKERFSLILESASTNQTSMYLCASSFQVGSKNIQYFGAGTRLSVL.

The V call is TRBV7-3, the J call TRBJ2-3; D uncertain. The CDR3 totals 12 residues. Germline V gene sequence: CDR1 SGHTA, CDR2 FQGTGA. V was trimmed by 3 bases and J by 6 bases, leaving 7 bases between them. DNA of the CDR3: TGTGCCAGCAGCTTCATCGGTGATACGCAGTATTTT. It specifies CASSFIGDTQYF.

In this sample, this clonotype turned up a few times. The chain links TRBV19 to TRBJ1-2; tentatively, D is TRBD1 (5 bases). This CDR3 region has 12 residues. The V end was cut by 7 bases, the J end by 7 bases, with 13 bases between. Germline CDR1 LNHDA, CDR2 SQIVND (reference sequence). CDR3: CASTSGGFGYTF. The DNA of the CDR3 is TGTGCCAGTACCTCGGGGGGGTTTGGCTACACCTTC.

CDR3 region: CSARERQYNSPLHF. As DNA, the CDR3 is TGCAGTGCTAGAGAGCGCCAGTATAATTCACCCCTCCACTTT. The chain joins TRBV20-1 to TRBJ1-6; D is unresolved. The CDR3 runs 14 residues. The V gene lost 0 bases and the J gene lost 4 bases, with 7 bases spanning the gap. CDR1 is DFQATT and CDR2 is SNEGSKA in the germline V gene (reference sequence).

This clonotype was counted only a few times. The CDR3 here is CATLRAGANQPQHF. Written as DNA, the CDR3 is TGTGCCACCCTTCGGGCAGGGGCCAATCAGCCCCAGCATTTT. The chain links TRBV19 to TRBJ1-5, with TRBD1 as a possible D gene (6 bases). Germline V gene lookup returns CDR1 LNHDA and CDR2 SQIVND (reference sequence). This CDR3 region has 14 residues. Trimming left V 10 bases short and J 3 bases short, with 16 bases between.

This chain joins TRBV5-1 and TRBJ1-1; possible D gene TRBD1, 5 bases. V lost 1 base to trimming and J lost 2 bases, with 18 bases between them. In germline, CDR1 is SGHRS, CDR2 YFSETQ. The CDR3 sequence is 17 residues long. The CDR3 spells CASSLYQGGFGNTEAFF. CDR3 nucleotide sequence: TGCGCCAGCAGCTTGTACCAGGGAGGGTTTGGTAACACTGAAGCTTTCTTT.

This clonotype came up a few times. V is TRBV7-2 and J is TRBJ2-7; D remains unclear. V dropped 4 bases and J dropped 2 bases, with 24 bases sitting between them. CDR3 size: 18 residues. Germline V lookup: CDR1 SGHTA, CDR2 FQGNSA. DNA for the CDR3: TGTGCCAGCAGCTCCGACCCTCTCTTGGATGACGATCCCTACGAGCAGTACTTC. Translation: CASSSDPLLDDDPYEQYF.

The CDR3 protein is CASSLGNSGRASYEQYF. In DNA, the CDR3 is TGTGCCAGCAGTTTAGGGAATAGCGGGAGGGCCTCCTACGAGCAGTACTTC. The chain couples TRBV28 to TRBJ2-7, with TRBD2 identical over 11 bases. CDR3 length: 17 residues. The J segment lost 0 bases and the V segment lost 2 bases, leaving 6 bases of the junction unmatched. Germline V gives CDR1 MDHEN, CDR2 SYDVKM.

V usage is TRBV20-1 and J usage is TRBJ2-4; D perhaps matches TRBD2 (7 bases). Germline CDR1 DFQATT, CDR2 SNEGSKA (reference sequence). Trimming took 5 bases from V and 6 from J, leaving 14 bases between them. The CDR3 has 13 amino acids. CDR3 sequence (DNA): TGCAGTGCTGAAGGAGGGGGGGGAAACATTCAGTACTTC. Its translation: CSAEGGGGNIQYF.

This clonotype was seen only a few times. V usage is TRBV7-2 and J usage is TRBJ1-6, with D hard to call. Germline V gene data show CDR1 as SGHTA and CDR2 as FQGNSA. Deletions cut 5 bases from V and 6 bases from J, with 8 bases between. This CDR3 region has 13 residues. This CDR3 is CASSPGINSPLHF. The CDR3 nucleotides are TGTGCCAGCAGCCCCGGGATTAATTCACCCCTCCACTTT.

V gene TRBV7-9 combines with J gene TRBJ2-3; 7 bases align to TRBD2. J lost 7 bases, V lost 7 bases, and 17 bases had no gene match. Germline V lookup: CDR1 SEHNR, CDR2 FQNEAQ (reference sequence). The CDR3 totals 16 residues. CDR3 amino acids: CASTPRLARGSYTQYF. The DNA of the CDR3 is TGTGCCAGCACCCCCCGACTTGCGCGCGGGAGCTATACGCAGTATTTT.

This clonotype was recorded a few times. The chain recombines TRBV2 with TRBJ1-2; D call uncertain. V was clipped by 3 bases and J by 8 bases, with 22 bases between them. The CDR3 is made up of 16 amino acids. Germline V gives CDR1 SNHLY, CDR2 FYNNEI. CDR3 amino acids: CASSEVAFALQSGYTF. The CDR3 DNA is TGTGCCAGCAGTGAGGTTGCGTTTGCCCTACAGTCGGGCTACACCTTC.

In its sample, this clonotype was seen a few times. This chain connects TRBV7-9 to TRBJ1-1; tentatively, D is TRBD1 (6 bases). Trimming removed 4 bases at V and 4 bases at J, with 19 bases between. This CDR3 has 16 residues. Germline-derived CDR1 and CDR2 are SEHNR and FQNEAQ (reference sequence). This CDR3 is CASSWARGASLTEAFF. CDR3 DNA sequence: TGTGCCAGCAGCTGGGCACGGGGGGCCTCCCTCACTGAAGCTTTCTTT.

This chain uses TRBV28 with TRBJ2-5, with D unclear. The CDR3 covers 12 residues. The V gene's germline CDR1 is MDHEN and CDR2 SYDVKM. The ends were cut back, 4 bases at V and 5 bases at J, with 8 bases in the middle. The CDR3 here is CASSSSLETQYF. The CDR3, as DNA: TGTGCCAGCAGTTCCTCTTTGGAGACCCAGTACTTC.

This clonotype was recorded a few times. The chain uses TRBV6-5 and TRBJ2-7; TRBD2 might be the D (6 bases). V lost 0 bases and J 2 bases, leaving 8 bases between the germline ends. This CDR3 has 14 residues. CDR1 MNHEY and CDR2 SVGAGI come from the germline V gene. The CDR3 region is CASSYSTGAYEQYF. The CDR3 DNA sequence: TGTGCCAGCAGTTACTCGACGGGAGCCTACGAGCAGTACTTC.

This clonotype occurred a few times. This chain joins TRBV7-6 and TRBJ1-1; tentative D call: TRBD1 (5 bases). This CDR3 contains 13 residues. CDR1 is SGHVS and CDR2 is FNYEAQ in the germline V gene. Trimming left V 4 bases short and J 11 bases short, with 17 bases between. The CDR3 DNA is TGTGCCAGCAGCTCTGGGACCGCCCCGAAGGCTTTCTTT. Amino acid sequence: CASSSGTAPKAFF.

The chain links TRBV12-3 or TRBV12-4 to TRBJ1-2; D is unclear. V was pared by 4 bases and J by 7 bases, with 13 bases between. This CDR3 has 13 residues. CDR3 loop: CASSYTEARGYTF. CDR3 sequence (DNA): TGTGCCAGCAGTTACACGGAGGCTCGTGGCTACACCTTC.